One T cell receptor beta chain is described in this entry. The CDR3 consists of 12 residues. Trimming left V 5 bases short and J 4 bases short, with 5 bases between. Germline values: CDR1 SGHTA, CDR2 FQGNSA. The sample belongs to a study of T cell changes during pregnancy in multiple sclerosis. Only in-frame clones appear in the TCRdb table, and some are missing; sequencing was by immunoSEQ multiplex PCR. In the table there are about 56,000 clones, around nine tenths of which are singletons. The sequence derives from a female donor with multiple sclerosis, enrolled in a pregnancy study. This sample comprised CD4+ T cells from peripheral blood mononuclear cells, obtained in the third trimester of pregnancy. The chain combines TRBV7-2 with TRBJ2-2; no clear D gene. The CDR3 loop is CASSVFTGELFF. The CDR3 nucleotides read TGTGCCAGCAGCGTATTCACCGGGGAGCTGTTTTTT. Together with reference TRBV7-2 and TRBJ2-2, the CDR3 gives the full variable domain: GAGVSQSPSNKVTEKGKDVELRCDPISGHTALYWYRQSLGQGLEFLIYFQGNSAPDKSGLPSDRFSAERTGGSVSTLTIQRTQQEDSAVYLCASSVFTGELFFGEGSRLTVL.